The 18 T cell receptor beta chains below come from one sample, sequenced in a study of PD-1 blockade in mismatch repair-deficient tumors. The sample's time point: 10-day in vitro stimulation with candidate neoantigen peptide 5. These receptors have no known antigen. Measured with immunoSEQ multiplex PCR; TCRdb has only the in-frame clones, and not every one. The table records some 16,000 clones, roughly 80% of them present only once. The sample in question was cells cultured in vitro, obtained from a patient treated with pembrolizumab. The receptors were gathered from an adult with mismatch repair-deficient cancer.

This CDR3 is CASSWTSQANTGELFF. The CDR3 nucleotides are TGTGCCAGCAGTTGGACGAGCCAGGCGAACACCGGGGAGCTGTTTTTT. The chain joins TRBV6-5 to TRBJ2-2, with D uncertain. The CDR3 consists of 16 residues. CDR1 and CDR2 from the germline V gene are MNHEY and SVGAGI. V dropped 4 bases and J dropped 0 bases, with 12 bases sitting between them.

The V call is TRBV6-4, the J call TRBJ2-7; D is possibly TRBD2 (6 bases). The CDR3 covers 15 residues. CDR1 and CDR2 (germline): MRHNA, SNTAGT. Trimming cost V 3 bases and J 0 bases, with 12 bases left between them. CDR3 nucleotide sequence: TGTGCCAGCAGTGAGGTAGCGGCAGCCTCCTACGAGCAGTACTTC. This codes for CASSEVAAASYEQYF.

This clone has more than one count but fewer than ten. The CDR3 is CASRDRLYEQYF. The CDR3 DNA follows: TGTGCCAGCAGGGACAGGCTCTACGAGCAGTACTTC. The chain recombines TRBV7-9 with TRBJ2-7, with 7 nucleotides matching TRBD1. V lost 6 bases to trimming and J lost 3 bases; unmatched junction nucleotides: 2. In germline, CDR1 is SEHNR, CDR2 FQNEAQ (reference sequence). This CDR3 region has 12 residues.

The rearrangement joins TRBV6-6 to TRBJ2-1; unclear D gene. Germline values: CDR1 MNHNY, CDR2 SVGAGI (reference sequence). V was clipped by 7 bases and J by 6 bases, with 13 bases between them. There are 13 residues in the CDR3. Here the CDR3 reads CASTLKGANEQFF. For the CDR3, the DNA is TGTGCCAGCACCCTAAAGGGCGCCAATGAGCAGTTCTTC.

This sequence joins TRBV28 and TRBJ1-2, with a possible D match to TRBD1 (6 bases). CDR3 length equals 12 residues. V was clipped by 6 bases and J by 8 bases, with 13 bases between them. CDR1 is MDHEN, CDR2 SYDVKM, per germline. This CDR3 is CASRGGAAGYTF. CDR3 DNA: TGTGCCAGCAGGGGGGGGGCAGCGGGCTACACCTTC.

Remarks on this clone: Other nucleotide sequences in the sample specify the same CDR3. This chain joins TRBV28 and TRBJ1-1, with 11 bases lining up with TRBD1. V trimming: 3 bases; J trimming: 7 bases; junction bases outside the gene matches: 19. Germline V lookup: CDR1 MDHEN, CDR2 SYDVKM. There are 19 residues in the CDR3. CDR3 residues: CASSFGVTGQGARGDEAFF. CDR3 DNA: TGTGCCAGCAGTTTCGGCGTAACCGGACAGGGGGCGCGAGGTGATGAAGCTTTCTTT.

The chain couples TRBV28 to TRBJ1-3; no reliable D call. The CDR3 contains 14 residues. CDR1 and CDR2 from the germline V gene are MDHEN and SYDVKM. Trimming removed 10 bases from V and 0 bases from J, with 13 bases in between. The CDR3, as DNA: TGTGCCACCCGAAGCCTAAGCTCTGGAAACACCATATATTTT. It codes for CATRSLSSGNTIYF.

This rearrangement joins TRBV30 to TRBJ2-7, with D perhaps TRBD1 (6 bases). Germline loops: CDR1 GTSNPN, CDR2 SVGIG (reference sequence). Trimming shortened V by 7 bases and J by 5 bases, and 15 bases separated the two germline ends. The length of the CDR3 is 12 residues. Here the CDR3 DNA reads TGTGCCTCCTACACAGGGATCCACGAGCAGTACTTC. Its translation is CASYTGIHEQYF.

The J gene is TRBJ2-2, the V gene TRBV5-4; TRBD2 aligns across 9 bases. Per the germline V gene, CDR1 is SGHNT and CDR2 is YYREEE (reference sequence). V lost 8 bases and J lost 4; bases outside the gene matches: 18. There are 18 residues in the CDR3. This CDR3 is CASDTRSGVAGATGELFF. The CDR3 bases are TGTGCCAGTGATACCCGAAGTGGGGTAGCGGGAGCCACCGGGGAGCTGTTTTTT.

V is TRBV28 and J is TRBJ2-7; 11 nucleotides line up with TRBD2. After removal of 6 bases from V and 7 bases from J, the junction contained 5 bases not matched to a gene. This CDR3 contains 13 residues. Germline-derived CDR1 and CDR2 are MDHEN and SYDVKM. CDR3 sequence reads: CASRASGRREQYF. The CDR3 region has the DNA TGTGCCAGCAGGGCTAGCGGGAGGAGGGAGCAGTACTTC.

This sequence joins TRBV4-1 and TRBJ2-1; 11 bases agree with TRBD2. J lost 9 bases, V lost 4 bases, and 14 bases had no gene match. Per germline, CDR1 MGHRA and CDR2 YSYEKL. The CDR3 consists of 17 residues. Written as DNA, the CDR3 is TGCGCCAGCAGCCTCGTGGTGGGTAGCGGGAGGGCCGGTGAGCAGTTCTTC. Amino acid sequence: CASSLVVGSGRAGEQFF.

The chain employs TRBV18 and TRBJ2-3, with 7 bases identical to TRBD2. Germline V gene sequence: CDR1 KGHSH, CDR2 LQKENI. CDR3 length equals 16 residues. Trimming cost V 4 bases and J 0 bases; bases outside gene matches: 7. CDR3 coding DNA: TGTGCCAGCTCACTAGGGTATAGCGGGAGCACAGATACGCAGTATTTT. Residues: CASSLGYSGSTDTQYF.

This chain joins TRBV2 and TRBJ2-4; the D gene could be TRBD1 or TRBD2 (5 bases each). Germline CDR1 SNHLY, CDR2 FYNNEI. This CDR3 is 16 amino acids long. Deletions cut 3 bases from V and 2 bases from J, with 14 bases between. In nucleotides, the CDR3 is TGTGCCAGCAGTGATGGACGGGACGATCCCAAAAACATTCAGTACTTC. Translating gives CASSDGRDDPKNIQYF.

In this sample, this clone turned up a few times. The rearrangement links TRBV4-2 to TRBJ2-2; TRBD2 matches at 9 bases. V lost 1 base, J lost 6 bases, and 6 bases stayed unmatched. This CDR3 has 16 residues. Germline CDR1 LGHNA, CDR2 YNFKEQ. Here the CDR3 reads CASSQVSAGGSGELFF. The CDR3 nucleotides read TGTGCCAGCAGCCAAGTTTCGGCGGGAGGGTCCGGGGAGCTGTTTTTT.

V and J are TRBV6-5 and TRBJ2-7, with D unresolved. The V and J ends lost 5 bases and 0 bases respectively, with 11 bases between them. The germline V gene has CDR1 MNHEY and CDR2 SVGAGI. The CDR3 is 14 amino acids. CDR3 coding DNA: TGTGCCAGCAGTCTAAACTGGGACTCCTACGAGCAGTACTTC. Its protein product is CASSLNWDSYEQYF.

The chain joins TRBV27 to TRBJ2-3; D remains unclear. CDR3 length: 11 amino acids. Trimming removed 8 bases at V and 6 bases at J, with 9 bases between. Germline V gene sequence: CDR1 MNHEY, CDR2 SMNVEV (reference sequence). In DNA form, the CDR3 reads TGTGCCAGCGCAAAGACGGATACGCAGTATTTT. The encoded protein is CASAKTDTQYF.

The chain recombines TRBV5-1 with TRBJ2-5; TRBD2 matches 7 bases. Trimming at V came to 2 bases and at J to 4 bases, leaving 8 bases not matched to a gene. The length of the CDR3 is 15 residues. In germline, CDR1 is SGHRS, CDR2 YFSETQ. CDR3 DNA: TGCGCCAGCAGCTTCGAGGGAGGGCTCCCAGAGACCCAGTACTTC. This gives the protein CASSFEGGLPETQYF.

The chain links TRBV27 to TRBJ1-5, with 7 bases fitting TRBD1. From germline, CDR1 is MNHEY and CDR2 SMNVEV (reference sequence). The V and J ends lost 6 bases and 2 bases, in that order; junction bases with no gene match: 7. The CDR3 extends over 15 amino acids. The CDR3 bases are TGTGCCAGCAGCCCAAGACAGGGTGGCAATCAGCCCCAGCATTTT. As protein: CASSPRQGGNQPQHF.